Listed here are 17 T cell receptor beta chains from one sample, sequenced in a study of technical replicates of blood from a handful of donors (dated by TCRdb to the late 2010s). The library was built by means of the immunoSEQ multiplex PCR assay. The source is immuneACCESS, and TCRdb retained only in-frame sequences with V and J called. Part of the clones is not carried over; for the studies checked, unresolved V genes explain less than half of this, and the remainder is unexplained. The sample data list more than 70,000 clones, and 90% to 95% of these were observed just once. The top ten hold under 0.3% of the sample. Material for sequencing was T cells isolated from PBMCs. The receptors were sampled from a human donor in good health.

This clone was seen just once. The CDR3 DNA reads as TGCGCCAGCAGCTCCAGGACAGGGGGAGATACGCAGTATTTT. As protein: CASSSRTGGDTQYF. The gene calls are TRBV5-1 and TRBJ2-3; TRBD1 aligns across 10 bases. This CDR3 spans 14 amino acids. Germline V gene lookup returns CDR1 SGHRS and CDR2 YFSETQ. V trimming: 3 bases; J trimming: 5 bases; junction bases outside the gene matches: 3.

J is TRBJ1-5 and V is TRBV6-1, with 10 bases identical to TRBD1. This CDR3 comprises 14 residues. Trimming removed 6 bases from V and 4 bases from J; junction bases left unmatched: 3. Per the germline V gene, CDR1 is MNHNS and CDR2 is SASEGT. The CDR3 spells CASRLDRGNQPQHF. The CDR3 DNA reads TGTGCCAGCAGATTGGACAGGGGGAATCAGCCCCAGCATTTT.

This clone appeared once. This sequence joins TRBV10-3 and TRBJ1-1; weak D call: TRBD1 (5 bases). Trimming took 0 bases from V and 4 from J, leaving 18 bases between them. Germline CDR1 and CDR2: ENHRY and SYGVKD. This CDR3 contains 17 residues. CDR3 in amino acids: CAISESKGLERGTEAFF. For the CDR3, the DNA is TGTGCCATCAGTGAGTCAAAGGGACTTGAGCGGGGCACTGAAGCTTTCTTT.

In DNA form, the CDR3 reads TGTGCCAGCAGCCCCGTCGAGGGAGTCACAGATACGCAGTATTTT. This sequence encodes CASSPVEGVTDTQYF. The chain recombines TRBV7-9 with TRBJ2-3, with a possible D match to TRBD2 (5 bases). The germline V and J ends were trimmed by 5 bases and 2 bases, with 14 bases remaining between them. Germline CDR1 reads SEHNR; CDR2 reads FQNEAQ (reference sequence). The CDR3 covers 15 residues.

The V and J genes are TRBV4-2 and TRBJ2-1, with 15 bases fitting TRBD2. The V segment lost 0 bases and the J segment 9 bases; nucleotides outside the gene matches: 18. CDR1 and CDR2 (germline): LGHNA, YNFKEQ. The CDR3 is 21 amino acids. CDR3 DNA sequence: TGTGCCAGCAGCCAAGATCGGGGTCCCTGGACTAGCGGGAGGGAGGTTGGTGAGCAGTTCTTC. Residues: CASSQDRGPWTSGREVGEQFF.

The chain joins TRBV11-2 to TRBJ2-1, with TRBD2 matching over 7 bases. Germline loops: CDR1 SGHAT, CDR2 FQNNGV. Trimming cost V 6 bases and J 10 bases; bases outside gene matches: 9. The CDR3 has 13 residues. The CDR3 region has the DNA TGTGCCAGCAGACTCGGCGGGAGCTCGGAGCAGTTCTTC. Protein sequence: CASRLGGSSEQFF.

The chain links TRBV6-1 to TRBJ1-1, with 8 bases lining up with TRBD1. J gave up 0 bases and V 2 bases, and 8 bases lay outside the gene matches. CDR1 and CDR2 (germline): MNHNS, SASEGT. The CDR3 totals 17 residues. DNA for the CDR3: TGTGCCAGCAGTGAATACATTACAGGGGGGGTGAACACTGAAGCTTTCTTT. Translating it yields CASSEYITGGVNTEAFF.

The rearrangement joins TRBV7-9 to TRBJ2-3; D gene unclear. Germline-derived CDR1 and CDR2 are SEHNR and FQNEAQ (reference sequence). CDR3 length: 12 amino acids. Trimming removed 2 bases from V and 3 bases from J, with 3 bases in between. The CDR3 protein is CASSLQTDTQYF. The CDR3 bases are TGTGCCAGCAGCTTACAGACAGATACGCAGTATTTT.

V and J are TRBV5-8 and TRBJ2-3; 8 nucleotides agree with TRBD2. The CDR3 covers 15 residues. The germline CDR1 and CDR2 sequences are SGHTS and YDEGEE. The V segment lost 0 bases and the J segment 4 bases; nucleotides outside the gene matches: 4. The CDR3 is CASSLGPGGADTQYF. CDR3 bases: TGTGCCAGCAGCTTGGGACCGGGAGGGGCAGATACGCAGTATTTT.

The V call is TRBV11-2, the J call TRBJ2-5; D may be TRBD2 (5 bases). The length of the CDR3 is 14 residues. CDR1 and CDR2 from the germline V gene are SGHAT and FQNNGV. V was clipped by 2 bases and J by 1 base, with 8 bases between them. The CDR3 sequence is CASSLRRVQETQYF. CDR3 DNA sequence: TGTGCCAGCAGCTTAAGGCGGGTCCAAGAGACCCAGTACTTC.

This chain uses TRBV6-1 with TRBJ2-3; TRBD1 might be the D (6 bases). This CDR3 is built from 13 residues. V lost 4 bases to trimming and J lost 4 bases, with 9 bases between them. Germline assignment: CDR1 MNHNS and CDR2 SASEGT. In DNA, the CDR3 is TGTGCCAGCAGTGTCAGGGGAGCAGATACGCAGTATTTT. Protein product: CASSVRGADTQYF.

Here the CDR3 DNA reads TGTGCCAGCAGCTTAACGGAACTAATGGCCTACGAGCAGTACTTC. It translates to CASSLTELMAYEQYF. The rearrangement joins TRBV11-2 to TRBJ2-7; D remains unclear. The CDR3 covers 15 residues. Germline V CDR1 and CDR2: SGHAT, FQNNGV. Trimming took 2 bases from V and 2 from J, leaving 13 bases between them.

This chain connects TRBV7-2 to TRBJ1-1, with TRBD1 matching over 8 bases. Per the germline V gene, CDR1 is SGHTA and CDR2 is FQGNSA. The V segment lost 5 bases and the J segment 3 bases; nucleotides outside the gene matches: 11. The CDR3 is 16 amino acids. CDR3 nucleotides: TGTGCCAGCAGCCCTCCCCGGGACAGGTTTTACACTGAAGCTTTCTTT. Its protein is CASSPPRDRFYTEAFF.

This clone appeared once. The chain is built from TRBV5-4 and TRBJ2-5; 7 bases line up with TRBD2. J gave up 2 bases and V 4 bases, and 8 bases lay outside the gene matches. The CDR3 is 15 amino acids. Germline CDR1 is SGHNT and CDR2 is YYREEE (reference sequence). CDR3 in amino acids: CASSKRAGVQETQYF. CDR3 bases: TGTGCCAGCAGCAAAAGGGCGGGGGTTCAAGAGACCCAGTACTTC.

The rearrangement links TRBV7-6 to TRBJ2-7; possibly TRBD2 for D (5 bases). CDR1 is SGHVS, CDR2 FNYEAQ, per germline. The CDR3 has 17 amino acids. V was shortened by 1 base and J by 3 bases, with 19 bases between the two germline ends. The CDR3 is CASSLEPRGGPDYEQYF. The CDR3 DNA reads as TGTGCCAGCAGCTTAGAGCCCCGCGGCGGGCCTGACTACGAGCAGTACTTC.

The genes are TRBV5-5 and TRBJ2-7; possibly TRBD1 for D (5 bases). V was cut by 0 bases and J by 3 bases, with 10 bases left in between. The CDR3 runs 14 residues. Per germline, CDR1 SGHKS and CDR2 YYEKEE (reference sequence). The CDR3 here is CASSLEVDNYEQYF. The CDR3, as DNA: TGTGCCAGCAGCTTGGAGGTGGACAACTACGAGCAGTACTTC. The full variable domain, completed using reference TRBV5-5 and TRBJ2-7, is DAGVTQSPTHLIKTRGQQVTLRCSPISGHKSVSWYQQVLGQGPQFIFQYYEKEERGRGNFPDRFSARQFPNYSSELNVNALLLGDSALYLCASSLEVDNYEQYFGPGTRLTVT.

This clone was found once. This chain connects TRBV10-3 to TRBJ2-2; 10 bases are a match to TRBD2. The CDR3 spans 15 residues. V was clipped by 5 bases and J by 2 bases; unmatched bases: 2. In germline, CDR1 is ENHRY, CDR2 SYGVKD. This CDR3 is CAISWTSGNTGELFF. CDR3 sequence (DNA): TGTGCCATCAGTTGGACTAGCGGAAACACCGGGGAGCTGTTTTTT.